The rows below give T cell receptor beta chains drawn from one sample of a study of blood T cell repertoires in COVID-19. Generated by immunoSEQ multiplex PCR, the TCRdb table keeps only in-frame clones and is missing some. Of under 55,000 clones listed, about 80% are singletons. Sequenced sample: peripheral blood. These receptors were obtained from a man aged 65 to 79 with acute or convalescent COVID-19. Each CDR3 is given with its conserved first and last residue. Fields, in order: J gene, V gene, D gene, clone size, CDR3 DNA, CDR3 protein. D genes are given only for firm matches. Not all rows give a size; the values are once, few, many and, for expanded clones, a class.

TRBJ2-1 | TRBV7-9 | TRBD2 | NA | TGTGCCAGCAGCCCTAGCGGGGGGGCGGGTATGAATGAGCAGTTCTTC | CASSPSGGAGMNEQFF
TRBJ1-5 | TRBV4-1 | TRBD1 | NA | TGCGCCAGCAGCCAAGAACCGGGACAGGGAATCAATCAGCCCCAGCATTTT | CASSQEPGQGINQPQHF
TRBJ1-2 | TRBV27 | TRBD1 | NA | TGTGCCAGCAGAGTGGGACAGGACTTTTATGGCTACACCTTC | CASRVGQDFYGYTF
TRBJ1-4 | TRBV19 | NA | NA | TGTGCCAGTAGTACCCAACTCGGAACTAGAGAAAAACTGTTTTTT | CASSTQLGTREKLFF
TRBJ2-1 | TRBV4-3 | TRBD2 | NA | TGCGCCAGCAGCCAAGATGTTGGGACTAGCATATACAATGAGCAGTTCTTC | CASSQDVGTSIYNEQFF
TRBJ2-7 | TRBV7-3 | NA | NA | TGTGCCAGCAGCTTAGAAGGGCTAGCCGGCGAGCAGTACTTC | CASSLEGLAGEQYF
TRBJ2-1 | TRBV7-3 | NA | NA | TGTGCCAGCAGCTCCCAAAATTCTAGTCCTGAGCAGTTCTTC | CASSSQNSSPEQFF
TRBJ2-5 | TRBV15 | NA | NA | TGTGCCACCAGTCAAGGGGCGCCTTCCTATCCCCAAGAGACCCAGTACTTC | CATSQGAPSYPQETQYF
TRBJ1-1 | TRBV29-1 | TRBD1 | NA | TGCAGCGTCCGGGACAGGGGTCGCCACACTGAAGCTTTCTTT | CSVRDRGRHTEAFF
TRBJ1-4 | TRBV4-1 | NA | NA | TGCGCCAGCAGCCAAGATCAAGTAGTAACTAATGAAAAACTGTTTTTT | CASSQDQVVTNEKLFF
TRBJ2-2 | TRBV5-1 | TRBD2 | NA | TGCGCCAGCAGCTCCGGGAAAGCGGGGGAAGACGGGGAGCTGTTTTTT | CASSSGKAGEDGELFF
TRBJ2-7 | TRBV6-6 | TRBD1 | NA | TGTGCCAGCAGGACAACCGGGACAGGCTCTTACGAGCAGTACTTC | CASRTTGTGSYEQYF
TRBJ2-5 | TRBV6-2/TRBV6-3 | NA | NA | TGTGCCAGCAGTTCCCCCAGATCTCTATACGGGGAGACCCAGTACTTC | CASSSPRSLYGETQYF
TRBJ2-1 | TRBV5-1 | TRBD1 | NA | TGCGCCAGCAGCTTGGCCGGGACAGATTACAATGAGCAGTTCTTC | CASSLAGTDYNEQFF
TRBJ2-7 | TRBV2 | TRBD1 | NA | TGTGCCAGCAGTCCTCCGGGACAGGGGTACGAGCAGTACTTC | CASSPPGQGYEQYF
TRBJ2-1 | TRBV5-6 | TRBD2 | few | TGTGCCAGCAGCTTGGAGGGGACTAGCGGGAGTCAGTTCTTC | CASSLEGTSGSQFF